There are a few counts of the clone carrying this T cell receptor (beta chain). Its antigen is unidentified. The CDR3 consists of 16 residues. The germline CDR1 and CDR2 sequences are KGHDR and SFDVKD. Trimming cost V 5 bases and J 0 bases, with 14 bases left between them. The memory fraction was CD4+CD45RO+CD25- cells. Findings and caveats of the study: In terms of TCR gene usage, tumor memory CD4+ T cells clustered together with blood and lymph node memory CD4+ cells, as well as with lymph node naive CD4+ cells.

Constant-region reverse primers amplified full-length variable regions, followed by semi-nested Nested Universal Primer A PCR. One entry per CDR3 protein results from TCRdb running MiXCR on the 5' RACE reads. The sample shows some 64,000 distinct CDR3 sequences, around a fifth of them seen only once. The receptor's source is a female donor with breast cancer. Sequencing was done on a sample of memory CD4+ T cells sorted from a lymph node. Noted subset: memory CD4+ T cells, CD4+CD45RO+CD25-. V gene TRBV24-1 combines with J gene TRBJ2-3; D call uncertain. The CDR3 protein is CATSATDGSSTDTQYF. The CDR3 DNA is TGTGCCACCAGTGCTACGGACGGCTCTAGCACAGATACGCAGTATTTT.